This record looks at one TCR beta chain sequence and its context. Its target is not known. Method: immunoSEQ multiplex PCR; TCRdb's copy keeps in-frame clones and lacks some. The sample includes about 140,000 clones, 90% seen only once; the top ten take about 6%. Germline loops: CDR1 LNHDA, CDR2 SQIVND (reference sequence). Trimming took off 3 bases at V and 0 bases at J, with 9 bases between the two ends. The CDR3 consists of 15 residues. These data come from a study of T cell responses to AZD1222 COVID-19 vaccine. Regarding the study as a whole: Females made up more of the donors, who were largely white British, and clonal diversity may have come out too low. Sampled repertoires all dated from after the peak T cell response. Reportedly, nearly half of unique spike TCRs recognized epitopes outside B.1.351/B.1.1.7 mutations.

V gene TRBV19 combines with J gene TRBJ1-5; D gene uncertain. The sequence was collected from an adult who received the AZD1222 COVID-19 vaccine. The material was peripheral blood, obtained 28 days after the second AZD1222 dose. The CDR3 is CASSMSPLSNQPQHF. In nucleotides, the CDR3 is TGTGCCAGTAGTATGTCACCTCTTAGCAATCAGCCCCAGCATTTT. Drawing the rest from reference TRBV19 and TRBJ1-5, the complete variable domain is DGGITQSPKYLFRKEGQNVTLSCEQNLNHDAMYWYRQDPGQGLRLIYYSQIVNDFQKGDIAEGYSVSREKKESFPLTVTSAQKNPTAFYLCASSMSPLSNQPQHFGDGTRLSIL.